This T cell receptor beta chain originates from a study of T-cell reconstitution after alpha-beta-depleted transplantation in children. The library targeted TCRbeta and was prepared with unique molecular identifiers. TCRdb re-called the PCR reads through MiXCR, storing one row per CDR3 protein. The sample holds 200,000 to 300,000 distinct CDR3 sequences, 12% seen once. Per germline, CDR1 SGHRS and CDR2 YFSETQ. The CDR3 runs to 13 residues. With respect to this clonotype: A junction boundary mismatches the germline segment, possibly from a read error.

Here the sequenced sample was PBMCs from the stem cell graft donor, taken from the stem cell graft. V gene TRBV5-1 combines with J gene TRBJ2-2; TRBD1 or TRBD2 may be the D gene (5 bases each). The sequence derives from a human donor who donated a stem cell graft to a child with acute lymphoblastic leukemia. CDR3 coding DNA: TGCGCCAGCAGCTTGTCGGGGACCGGGGTGCTGTTTTTT. The encoded protein is CASSLSGTGVLFF.